This T cell receptor beta chain comes out of a study of blood T cell repertoires in COVID-19. Assay: immunoSEQ multiplex PCR; the TCRdb copy retains only in-frame clones and omits some. This sample has under 300,000 clones, with 90% found just once. This clone has only one observation. The germline gives CDR1 MNHEY, CDR2 SVGAGI. Trimming removed 7 bases from V and 8 bases from J; junction bases left unmatched: 6. The CDR3 is 14 residues long. V usage is TRBV6-5 and J usage is TRBJ1-4; 11 nucleotides align to TRBD1. The clonotype was recovered from a woman in her thirties or forties with acute or convalescent COVID-19. Sequenced material: peripheral blood. The CDR3 DNA reads as TGTGCCAGCATCCGGACAGGGGGCGTAGAAAAACTGTTTTTT. The encoded protein is CASIRTGGVEKLFF.